The next 30 T cell receptor beta chains were all read from a single sample in a study of cytomegalovirus exposure and HLA in healthy donors. The PCR made use of 60 Vbeta and 13 Jbeta primers. TCRdb keeps only in-frame clones here, not all; method: immunoSEQ multiplex PCR. Among 150,000 to 200,000 clones listed, around 68% were seen once. Material for sequencing was PBMCs. The source is a man aged 40-55 years in good health and CMV-seronegative.

This clone came up once. The chain is built from TRBV5-1 and TRBJ1-1, with 11 positions matching TRBD1. CDR1 is SGHRS, CDR2 YFSETQ, per germline. The CDR3 length is 16 residues. With V trimmed by 4 bases and J by 6 bases, 11 bases remained unmatched. The CDR3 nucleotides are TGCGCCAGCAGCCTTCCTCGGACAGGGGGCGATTCTGAAGCTTTCTTT. Amino acid sequence: CASSLPRTGGDSEAFF.

The chain has TRBV12-2 and TRBJ2-7; the DNA was not compared with TRBD1, the D call given in the table. TRBV12-2 is annotated as a pseudogene. The CDR3 spans 16 residues. The CDR3: CASRLVRPGDRDEQYF. The CDR3, as DNA: TGTGCAAGTCGCTTAGTCCGTCCCGGGGACAGGGACGAGCAGTACTTC.

This clone showed up just a few times. The CDR3 here is CAIVARTVYNEQFF. The CDR3 DNA sequence: TGTGCCATCGTGGCACGGACAGTCTACAATGAGCAGTTCTTC. The chain carries TRBV6-4 and TRBJ2-1, with D possibly being TRBD1 (6 bases). Trimming shortened V by 10 bases and J by 3 bases, and 16 bases separated the two germline ends. Germline-derived CDR1 and CDR2 are MRHNA and SNTAGT. This CDR3 region has 14 residues.

A few counts support this clone. The rearrangement links TRBV9 to TRBJ2-1; D remains ambiguous. The CDR3 covers 12 residues. With 4 bases removed from V and 16 bases from J, the gap between germline ends came to 18 bases. The V gene's germline CDR1 is SGDLS and CDR2 YYNGEE. The CDR3 loop reads CASSSPALGRFF. The CDR3, as DNA: TGTGCCAGCAGCTCCCCGGCCCTTGGGCGCTTCTTC.

This clone was seen more than once but under ten times. The V gene is TRBV4-2, the J gene TRBJ2-1; 7 nucleotides agree with TRBD2. CDR3 size: 17 residues. Germline CDR1 LGHNA, CDR2 YNFKEQ. The V and J ends lost 0 bases and 3 bases, in that order; junction bases with no gene match: 8. This CDR3 reads CASSQERAASGYNEQFF. The CDR3, as DNA: TGTGCCAGCAGCCAAGAACGCGCGGCTAGCGGCTACAATGAGCAGTTCTTC.

The rearrangement links TRBV7-2 to TRBJ2-2, with 7 positions matching TRBD1. The germline gives CDR1 SGHTA, CDR2 FQGNSA. V shed 5 bases and J 4 bases; nucleotides not matched to a gene: 7. CDR3 size: 15 residues. CDR3 residues: CASSPTGSVTGELFF. The CDR3 nucleotides are TGTGCCAGCAGCCCGACAGGGTCGGTCACCGGGGAGCTGTTTTTT.

In this sample, this clone turned up once. The chain combines TRBV7-8 with TRBJ2-7; maybe TRBD2 (7 bases). The CDR3 runs 17 residues. The germline CDR1 and CDR2 sequences are SGHVS and FQNEAQ. Trimming took 4 bases from V and 0 from J, leaving 19 bases between them. The CDR3 DNA follows: TGTGCCAGCAGCTCGGGGCGGGGGCTGGGGAGCTCCTACGAGCAGTACTTC. Its protein is CASSSGRGLGSSYEQYF.

The CDR3 reads CASSRGQKAYEQYF. The CDR3 DNA follows: TGTGCCAGCAGCCGAGGACAAAAAGCCTACGAGCAGTACTTC. This rearrangement joins TRBV5-4 to TRBJ2-7; weak D call: TRBD1 (5 bases). This CDR3 has 14 amino acids. V was shortened by 4 bases and J by 2 bases, with 13 bases between the two germline ends. Germline CDR1 reads SGHNT; CDR2 reads YYREEE (reference sequence).

This clone was recorded only once. The rearrangement uses TRBV5-1 and TRBJ2-7, with 8 bases aligning to TRBD1. The ends lost 5 bases at V and 0 bases at J; junction bases unmatched: 7. Germline CDR1 is SGHRS and CDR2 is YFSETQ. CDR3 length: 15 amino acids. The CDR3 protein is CASRGQGAGSYEQYF. The CDR3 nucleotides are TGCGCCAGCAGGGGTCAGGGGGCGGGCTCCTACGAGCAGTACTTC.

The chain employs TRBV19 and TRBJ2-7, with 7 bases aligning to TRBD2. The CDR3 extends over 14 amino acids. CDR1 and CDR2 (germline): LNHDA, SQIVND (reference sequence). With V trimmed by 2 bases and J by 5 bases, 6 bases remained unmatched. CDR3 region: CASSIIGLEDEQYF. Written as DNA, the CDR3 is TGTGCCAGTAGTATAATTGGACTAGAAGACGAGCAGTACTTC. The entire variable domain, with the rest obtained from reference TRBV19 and TRBJ2-7, is as follows: DGGITQSPKYLFRKEGQNVTLSCEQNLNHDAMYWYRQDPGQGLRLIYYSQIVNDFQKGDIAEGYSVSREKKESFPLTVTSAQKNPTAFYLCASSIIGLEDEQYFGPGTRLTVT.

This clone was seen a few times. The chain has TRBV30 and TRBJ2-5, with 7 bases lining up with TRBD2. The junction had 15 bases not matched to a gene; V was cut back by 0 bases and J by 5 bases. Per germline, CDR1 GTSNPN and CDR2 SVGIG (reference sequence). CDR3 length: 17 amino acids. CDR3 bases: TGTGCCTGGAGTGTAAATCTTCCGGCTAGCGGTACCGAGACCCAGTACTTC. It encodes CAWSVNLPASGTETQYF. The full variable domain, its missing parts supplied by reference TRBV30 and TRBJ2-5, is SQTIHQWPATLVQPVGSPLSLECTVEGTSNPNLYWYRQAAGRGLQLLFYSVGIGQISSEVPQNLSASRPQDRQFILSSKKLLLSDSGFYLCAWSVNLPASGTETQYFGPGTRLLVL.

V usage is TRBV9 and J usage is TRBJ2-1; TRBD2 matches at 12 bases. This CDR3 is 14 amino acids long. Per the germline V gene, CDR1 is SGDLS and CDR2 is YYNGEE. Trimming cost V 4 bases and J 9 bases; bases outside gene matches: 5. The CDR3 region is CASSSTSGSGEQFF. In DNA form, the CDR3 reads TGTGCCAGCAGCTCGACTAGCGGGAGTGGTGAGCAGTTCTTC. The full variable domain, in which reference TRBV9 and TRBJ2-1 provide the parts outside the CDR3, is DSGVTQTPKHLITATGQRVTLRCSPRSGDLSVYWYQQSLDQGLQFLIQYYNGEERAKGNILERFSAQQFPDLHSELNLSSLELGDSALYFCASSSTSGSGEQFFGPGTRLTVL.

The chain recombines TRBV19 with TRBJ2-7; the match to TRBD2 covers 9 bases. In germline, CDR1 is LNHDA, CDR2 SQIVND (reference sequence). The CDR3 sequence is 13 residues long. V trimming: 6 bases; J trimming: 6 bases; junction bases outside the gene matches: 6. CDR3 sequence: CASRGGLASEQYF. As DNA, the CDR3 is TGTGCCAGTAGGGGAGGACTAGCGTCCGAGCAGTACTTC.

This chain joins TRBV7-2 and TRBJ2-1; 8 bases map to TRBD2. V lost 5 bases, J lost 3 bases, and 9 bases stayed unmatched. The germline gives CDR1 SGHTA, CDR2 FQGNSA. The CDR3 totals 16 residues. CDR3 sequence: CASSRTGTSFYNEQFF. The CDR3 DNA reads as TGTGCCAGCAGCCGAACCGGGACTAGTTTCTACAATGAGCAGTTCTTC.

The J gene is TRBJ1-5, the V gene TRBV21-1. TRBV21-1 is termed a pseudogene. The length of the CDR3 is 17 residues. The CDR3 DNA reads as TGTGCCAGCAGCAAAGGGGTAGCTCCGATAAGCAATCAGCCCCAGCATTTT. It is translated as CASSKGVAPISNQPQHF.

The V and J genes are TRBV7-9 and TRBJ2-2, with D perhaps matching TRBD1 (5 bases). From germline, CDR1 is SEHNR and CDR2 FQNEAQ (reference sequence). This CDR3 is built from 15 residues. With 5 bases removed from V and 0 bases from J, the gap between germline ends came to 10 bases. CDR3 nucleotide sequence: TGTGCCAGCAGCCAAGGGGCTACGAACACCGGGGAGCTGTTTTTT. Translation gives CASSQGATNTGELFF.

The V and J genes are TRBV7-8 and TRBJ1-4, with 8 positions matching TRBD1. The germline V gene has CDR1 SGHVS and CDR2 FQNEAQ. V was clipped by 2 bases and J by 8 bases; unmatched bases: 7. There are 15 residues in the CDR3. CDR3 in amino acids: CASSLLATGEEKLFF. The CDR3 DNA reads as TGTGCCAGCAGCTTACTCGCGACAGGGGAGGAAAAACTGTTTTTT.

This clone turned up a few times. This chain uses TRBV25-1 with TRBJ2-2; tentative D call: TRBD1 (6 bases). Trimming cost V 2 bases and J 2 bases, with 12 bases left between them. The germline V gene encodes CDR1 MGHDK and CDR2 SYGVNS. CDR3 length: 16 residues. The CDR3 DNA reads as TGTGCCAGCAGTGAACCGGACAGACCTAACACCGGGGAGCTGTTTTTT. This translates into CASSEPDRPNTGELFF. The entire variable domain, with the rest obtained from reference TRBV25-1 and TRBJ2-2, is as follows: EADIYQTPRYLVIGTGKKITLECSQTMGHDKMYWYQQDPGMELHLIHYSYGVNSTEKGDLSSESTVSRIRTEHFPLTLESARPSHTSQYLCASSEPDRPNTGELFFGEGSRLTVL.

The rearrangement links TRBV9 to TRBJ2-2; a possible D gene is TRBD2 (7 bases). This CDR3 spans 14 amino acids. The germline V gene encodes CDR1 SGDLS and CDR2 YYNGEE. The V end lost 6 bases, the J end lost 5 bases, and 14 bases lay between the germline ends. This CDR3 is CASTRRGGTGELFF. CDR3 coding DNA: TGTGCCAGCACCCGAAGGGGGGGGACCGGGGAGCTGTTTTTT. Full variable domain (outside the CDR3, taken from reference TRBV9 and TRBJ2-2): DSGVTQTPKHLITATGQRVTLRCSPRSGDLSVYWYQQSLDQGLQFLIQYYNGEERAKGNILERFSAQQFPDLHSELNLSSLELGDSALYFCASTRRGGTGELFFGEGSRLTVL.

The chain couples TRBV5-4 to TRBJ2-2; no firm D call. The CDR3 is 14 residues long. Per germline, CDR1 SGHNT and CDR2 YYREEE (reference sequence). V was cut by 6 bases and J by 2 bases, with 11 bases left in between. In nucleotides, the CDR3 is TGTGCCAGCAATTCGAAGCTAAACACCGGGGAGCTGTTTTTT. Translation: CASNSKLNTGELFF. Complete variable domain (other parts from reference TRBV5-4 and TRBJ2-2): ETGVTQSPTHLIKTRGQQVTLRCSSQSGHNTVSWYQQALGQGPQFIFQYYREEENGRGNFPPRFSGLQFPNYSSELNVNALELDDSALYLCASNSKLNTGELFFGEGSRLTVL.

This clone has more than one count but fewer than ten. The chain is built from TRBV7-9 and TRBJ2-7; D possibly corresponds to TRBD1 (5 bases). In germline, CDR1 is SEHNR, CDR2 FQNEAQ (reference sequence). CDR3 length: 16 residues. The ends were cut back, 5 bases at V and 0 bases at J, with 17 bases in the middle. CDR3 amino acids: CASSRAPQGTSYEQYF. The CDR3 DNA is TGTGCCAGCAGCCGAGCCCCTCAGGGCACCTCCTACGAGCAGTACTTC.

The rearrangement uses TRBV11-2 and TRBJ2-7; 10 bases agree with TRBD2. This CDR3 region has 15 residues. V lost 5 bases and J lost 3; bases outside the gene matches: 7. Germline lookup yields CDR1 SGHAT and CDR2 FQNNGV. The CDR3 nucleotides read TGTGCCAGCAGCACCGGGACTAGCGACCACTACGAGCAGTACTTC. Translation: CASSTGTSDHYEQYF.

This clone was observed a few times. The chain uses TRBV30 and TRBJ1-6; possible D gene TRBD1, 5 bases. V was clipped by 4 bases and J by 4 bases, with 11 bases between them. The germline V gene encodes CDR1 GTSNPN and CDR2 SVGIG (reference sequence). The CDR3 extends over 14 amino acids. CDR3 protein: CAWKIGGYNSPLHF. Here the CDR3 DNA reads TGTGCCTGGAAAATCGGGGGTTATAATTCACCCCTCCACTTT. Full variable domain (rest looked up from reference TRBV30 and TRBJ1-6): SQTIHQWPATLVQPVGSPLSLECTVEGTSNPNLYWYRQAAGRGLQLLFYSVGIGQISSEVPQNLSASRPQDRQFILSSKKLLLSDSGFYLCAWKIGGYNSPLHFGNGTRLTVT.

V is TRBV6-4 and J is TRBJ2-2, with a weak D call TRBD2 (5 bases). Trimming cost V 6 bases and J 1 base, with 12 bases left between them. The CDR3 consists of 15 residues. The germline CDR1 and CDR2 sequences are MRHNA and SNTAGT. The CDR3 here is CASSPLGGNTGELFF. The DNA of the CDR3 is TGTGCCAGCAGCCCGCTCGGAGGGAACACCGGGGAGCTGTTTTTT.

The V call is TRBV19, the J call TRBJ2-6; TRBD1 matches at 11 bases. J gave up 3 bases and V 9 bases, and 10 bases lay outside the gene matches. This CDR3 comprises 17 residues. Per germline, CDR1 LNHDA and CDR2 SQIVND (reference sequence). The CDR3: CASGFGQGAFGANVLTF. For the CDR3, the DNA is TGTGCCAGCGGATTCGGACAGGGGGCTTTTGGGGCCAACGTCCTGACTTTC. The complete variable domain, with remaining parts taken from reference TRBV19 and TRBJ2-6, reads DGGITQSPKYLFRKEGQNVTLSCEQNLNHDAMYWYRQDPGQGLRLIYYSQIVNDFQKGDIAEGYSVSREKKESFPLTVTSAQKNPTAFYLCASGFGQGAFGANVLTFGAGSRLTVL.

The V call is TRBV7-6, the J call TRBJ2-7, with a weak D call TRBD2 (5 bases). Germline V gene lookup returns CDR1 SGHVS and CDR2 FNYEAQ. The CDR3 loop spans 15 amino acids. Trimming took 5 bases from V and 3 from J, leaving 17 bases between them. CDR3 bases: TGTGCCAGCAGCGTCCGGGAAAGAGCCATCTACGAGCAGTACTTC. Its protein product is CASSVRERAIYEQYF.

V and J are TRBV5-6 and TRBJ2-7, with D possibly being TRBD2 (6 bases). V was shortened by 4 bases and J by 3 bases, with 17 bases between the two germline ends. There are 15 residues in the CDR3. CDR1 SGHDT and CDR2 YYEEEE come from the germline V gene. CDR3 coding DNA: TGTGCCAGCAGCCGGGACCCAGGCGGGGTCTACGAGCAGTACTTC. Translated, it gives CASSRDPGGVYEQYF.

The CDR3 sequence: CASRVDSQETQYF. For the CDR3, the DNA is TGTGCCAGCAGAGTGGACAGCCAAGAGACCCAGTACTTC. The rearrangement links TRBV2 to TRBJ2-5, with TRBD1 as a possible D gene (6 bases). V gave up 6 bases and J gave up 1 base, with 9 bases separating them. Germline V CDR1 and CDR2: SNHLY, FYNNEI. The CDR3 is made up of 13 amino acids. The whole variable domain, remainder taken from reference TRBV2 and TRBJ2-5, is EPEVTQTPSHQVTQMGQEVILRCVPISNHLYFYWYRQILGQKVEFLVSFYNNEISEKSEIFDDQFSVERPDGSNFTLKIRSTKLEDSAMYFCASRVDSQETQYFGPGTRLLVL.

The chain carries TRBV6-6 and TRBJ2-1; D perhaps matches TRBD2 (6 bases). CDR3 length: 14 amino acids. Germline loops: CDR1 MNHNY, CDR2 SVGAGI (reference sequence). The V and J ends lost 6 bases and 6 bases respectively, with 15 bases between them. CDR3 DNA sequence: TGTGCCAGCAGCCGCGGGACGCCCGGCAATGAGCAGTTCTTC. The encoded protein is CASSRGTPGNEQFF.

The rearrangement joins TRBV18 to TRBJ1-5, with D possibly TRBD1 on 5 matching bases. CDR3 length: 15 residues. Trimming took off 2 bases at V and 7 bases at J, with 15 bases between the two ends. The germline V gene has CDR1 KGHSH and CDR2 LQKENI. Here the CDR3 DNA reads TGTGCCAGCTCACCATGGGGCAGGGAGGAACAGCCCCAGCATTTT. This encodes CASSPWGREEQPQHF.